One sample yielded the 18 T cell receptor beta chains listed below, sequenced in a study of blood T cell repertoires in COVID-19. Measured with immunoSEQ multiplex PCR; TCRdb has only the in-frame clones, and not every one. The top ten clones hold around 3.4% of a sample with fewer than 300,000 clones, over 70% of them seen once. Sequences were obtained from peripheral blood. The source of these receptors is a woman older than 75 with acute or convalescent COVID-19.

The CDR3 nucleotides read TGTGCCAGTAGTATAGTCGCCGGGGAAGCGACTGAAGCTTTCTTT. Protein product: CASSIVAGEATEAFF. The chain employs TRBV19 and TRBJ1-1, with D hard to call. The V gene lost 1 base and the J gene lost 5 bases, with 14 bases spanning the gap. The CDR3 is 15 residues long. Germline assignment: CDR1 LNHDA and CDR2 SQIVND (reference sequence).

The DNA for the CDR3 is TGTGCCAGTAGTATAGTTAACAGCATCAATCAGCCCCAGCATTTT. This sequence encodes CASSIVNSINQPQHF. The chain uses TRBV19 and TRBJ1-5; D not resolved. Trimming pared 1 base from V and 3 bases from J, leaving 10 bases between. CDR3 length: 15 residues. Germline CDR1 LNHDA, CDR2 SQIVND (reference sequence).

The chain joins TRBV3-1 (or the pseudogene TRBV3-2) to TRBJ2-7, with 10 bases lining up with TRBD2. The CDR3 extends over 15 amino acids. The V gene's germline CDR1 is LGHDT and CDR2 YNNKEL (reference sequence). Trimming cost V 0 bases and J 7 bases; bases outside gene matches: 6. The CDR3 is CASSQDHSGRGEQYF. The CDR3 DNA is TGTGCCAGCAGCCAAGATCACAGCGGGAGGGGGGAGCAGTACTTC.

In this sample, this clone turned up a few times. The gene calls are TRBV3-1 (or the pseudogene TRBV3-2) and TRBJ1-2, with a weak D call TRBD1 (6 bases). Trimming stripped 0 bases from V and 8 bases from J, with 13 bases between. The germline gives CDR1 LGHDT, CDR2 YNNKEL (reference sequence). The CDR3 is made up of 14 amino acids. The DNA for the CDR3 is TGTGCCAGCAGCCAAGACAAGGGGGGGCTCGGCTACACCTTC. Its protein is CASSQDKGGLGYTF.

In this sample, this clone turned up a few times. This chain links TRBV2 with TRBJ2-7, with D tentatively TRBD1 or TRBD2 (7 bases each). Germline V CDR1 and CDR2: SNHLY, FYNNEI. There are 12 residues in the CDR3. Trimming removed 10 bases from V and 0 bases from J, with 10 bases in between. CDR3 bases: TGTGCCACCAGGGGGGGCTCCTACGAGCAGTACTTC. This codes for CATRGGSYEQYF. Combining the CDR3 with reference TRBV2 and TRBJ2-7 gives the whole variable domain EPEVTQTPSHQVTQMGQEVILRCVPISNHLYFYWYRQILGQKVEFLVSFYNNEISEKSEIFDDQFSVERPDGSNFTLKIRSTKLEDSAMYFCATRGGSYEQYFGPGTRLTVT.

This clone was counted between two and nine times. The J gene is TRBJ2-7, the V gene TRBV2, with TRBD1 identical over 9 bases. This CDR3 region has 19 residues. Per germline, CDR1 SNHLY and CDR2 FYNNEI. V was pared by 6 bases and J by 2 bases, with 20 bases of the junction left unmatched. CDR3 nucleotide sequence: TGTGCCAGCAGCGTCAGGGGTATATGGGGACAGGGTGATCCCTACGAGCAGTACTTC. Protein product: CASSVRGIWGQGDPYEQYF.

This clone was detected only a few times. This rearrangement joins TRBV3-1 (or the pseudogene TRBV3-2) to TRBJ2-7, with D maybe TRBD2 (6 bases). Germline CDR1 is LGHDT and CDR2 is YNNKEL (reference sequence). Trimming cost V 4 bases and J 3 bases, with 16 bases left between them. The CDR3 is made up of 15 amino acids. CDR3 DNA: TGTGCCAGCAGCCGTACTCACGCCGGGGGCTACGAGCAGTACTTC. It encodes CASSRTHAGGYEQYF.

This clone was seen just once. The chain carries TRBV3-1 (or the pseudogene TRBV3-2) and TRBJ1-2; D remains unclear. Trimming shortened V by 4 bases and J by 8 bases, and 14 bases separated the two germline ends. This CDR3 spans 13 amino acids. Germline lookup yields CDR1 LGHDT and CDR2 YNNKEL (reference sequence). This chain's CDR3 is CASSRLTREGYTF. DNA of the CDR3: TGTGCCAGCAGCCGGCTAACACGGGAAGGCTACACCTTC.

The V and J genes are TRBV6-5 and TRBJ1-6, with 7 bases fitting TRBD1. J lost 9 bases, V lost 0 bases, and 5 bases had no gene match. Germline V gene lookup returns CDR1 MNHEY and CDR2 SVGAGI. CDR3 length: 15 residues. The CDR3 protein is CASSYSGQSGSPLHF. CDR3 coding DNA: TGTGCCAGCAGTTACTCGGGACAGTCCGGTTCACCCCTCCACTTT.

The chain has TRBV5-1 and TRBJ2-3; 9 bases are shared with TRBD1. The germline V gene has CDR1 SGHRS and CDR2 YFSETQ. Losses at the gene ends were 5 bases for V and 1 base for J; bases not matched to a gene: 11. The CDR3 spans 17 residues. CDR3 bases: TGCGCCAGCAGAAACCTAGGGGGACAGGGTGGCACAGATACGCAGTATTTT. Translating gives CASRNLGGQGGTDTQYF.

About this clone: Different DNA sequences within this sample yield the same CDR3. The rearrangement joins TRBV19 to TRBJ2-7, with a weak D call TRBD2 (6 bases). Germline assignment: CDR1 LNHDA and CDR2 SQIVND (reference sequence). The CDR3 sequence is 15 residues long. The V and J ends lost 3 bases and 4 bases respectively, with 16 bases between them. The CDR3 DNA follows: TGTGCCAGTAGTATCTCGCCCACGGGGACTTACGAGCAGTACTTC. Protein product: CASSISPTGTYEQYF.

This chain links TRBV7-9 with TRBJ2-1; 7 bases line up with TRBD2. J lost 2 bases, V lost 6 bases, and 7 bases had no gene match. Germline CDR1 and CDR2: SEHNR and FQNEAQ (reference sequence). The CDR3 loop spans 15 amino acids. The CDR3 coding sequence is TGTGCCAGCAGTTCTACCGGGACTACCTACAATGAGCAGTTCTTC. It translates to CASSSTGTTYNEQFF. Filled out from reference TRBV7-9 and TRBJ2-1, the complete variable domain reads DTGVSQNPRHKITKRGQNVTFRCDPISEHNRLYWYRQTLGQGPEFLTYFQNEAQLEKSRLLSDRFSAERPKGSFSTLEIQRTEQGDSAMYLCASSSTGTTYNEQFFGPGTRLTVL.

The rearrangement links TRBV4-1 to TRBJ2-1, with 8 positions matching TRBD1. The CDR3 contains 14 residues. V lost 0 bases to trimming and J lost 8 bases; unmatched junction nucleotides: 3. Looked up from germline, CDR1 is MGHRA and CDR2 is YSYEKL. CDR3 sequence reads: CASSQDQGADEQFF. CDR3 DNA: TGCGCCAGCAGCCAAGATCAGGGGGCGGATGAGCAGTTCTTC.

This clone was picked up a small number of times. The chain has TRBV6-2 or TRBV6-3 and TRBJ2-7, with 9 bases lining up with TRBD1. The CDR3 consists of 15 residues. Germline V lookup: CDR1 MNHEY, CDR2 SVGEGT. Unmatched junction bases numbered 6, after V lost 2 bases and J lost 4 bases. The CDR3, as DNA: TGTGCCAGCAGTTACGCCGGGACAGGGAGGTACGAGCAGTACTTC. Its protein product is CASSYAGTGRYEQYF.

The chain joins TRBV2 to TRBJ2-2, with 8 bases lining up with TRBD1. V trimming: 4 bases; J trimming: 4 bases; junction bases outside the gene matches: 5. There are 15 residues in the CDR3. CDR1 SNHLY and CDR2 FYNNEI come from the germline V gene. The CDR3 here is CASSADRAGTGELFF. The CDR3 DNA follows: TGTGCCAGCAGTGCGGACAGGGCGGGCACCGGGGAGCTGTTTTTT.

This clone was counted only a few times. The V call is TRBV10-3, the J call TRBJ2-7; a possible D gene is TRBD1 (7 bases). The CDR3 extends over 15 amino acids. The V and J ends lost 4 bases and 0 bases respectively, with 13 bases between them. Germline V lookup: CDR1 ENHRY, CDR2 SYGVKD. CDR3 coding DNA: TGTGCCATCAGTGGCGCGGGACAGAACTCCTACGAGCAGTACTTC. Protein: CAISGAGQNSYEQYF.

The gene calls are TRBV3-1 (or the pseudogene TRBV3-2) and TRBJ2-5, with TRBD2 identical over 9 bases. Germline loops: CDR1 LGHDT, CDR2 YNNKEL (reference sequence). The CDR3 runs 17 residues. The trim removed 0 bases at V and 4 bases at J, leaving 9 bases unmatched. The CDR3 coding sequence is TGTGCCAGCAGCCAAGATAGAGGGCTAGCGGGACGAGAGACCCAGTACTTC. It is translated as CASSQDRGLAGRETQYF.

V usage is TRBV27 and J usage is TRBJ2-5; D possibly corresponds to TRBD2 (5 bases). V was clipped by 2 bases and J by 5 bases, with 9 bases between them. CDR1 and CDR2 (germline): MNHEY, SMNVEV (reference sequence). This CDR3 has 13 amino acids. The CDR3, as DNA: TGTGCCAGCAGTTTAGAGGGATACGAGACCCAGTACTTC. This codes for CASSLEGYETQYF.